The clone carrying this T cell receptor (beta chain) was counted only a few times. This sample is drawn from a study of blood T cell repertoires in COVID-19. Study-wide context: The samples span acute and convalescent COVID-19 from the United States, Italy and Spain.

The V gene's germline CDR1 is SGHVS and CDR2 FQNEAQ. There are 14 residues in the CDR3. V lost 2 bases, J lost 3 bases, and 10 bases lay in between. Here immunoSEQ multiplex PCR was the method, and the copy in TCRdb shows in-frame clones only, minus some. Seen here are 100,000 to 150,000 clones, around four fifths observed once, and the top ten hold over 9.5%. The chain employs TRBV7-8 and TRBJ1-2; the D gene is possibly TRBD1 (5 bases). Input material: peripheral blood. The receptor was derived from a man between 60 and 70 years old with acute or convalescent COVID-19. The CDR3 nucleotides are TGTGCCAGCAGCTTAATATCGGGGGACTATGGCTACACCTTC. It yields the protein CASSLISGDYGYTF.